The T cell receptor beta chain described here comes from a study of shared clonotypes between healthy human individuals. V lost 2 bases and J lost 7; bases outside the gene matches: 5. CDR1 is SGDLS and CDR2 is YYNGEE in the germline V gene. The CDR3 has 14 amino acids. TCRdb's table, derived via immunoSEQ multiplex PCR, lists solely in-frame clones and lacks some. Of about 2.3 million clones listed, 90% to 95% were seen once; the top ten hold 0.35% to 0.5%. Comment on this clone: The target antigen is unknown.

Study-level findings and limits: With a handful of donors compared, 5% to 5.5% of naive CD4 clonotypes were shared.

This clonotype was obtained from a man aged 18 to 29 in good health. Some clones in this sample may be carry-over from other donors' samples. The chain couples TRBV9 to TRBJ1-4; TRBD1 aligns across 7 bases. The sequencing input was naive CD4+ T cells from PBMCs. The subset here: CD45RA+ positively selected. CDR3 region: CASSVRQGGEKLFF. Here the CDR3 DNA reads TGTGCCAGCAGCGTTCGGCAGGGGGGTGAAAAACTGTTTTTT. Complete variable domain (other parts from reference TRBV9 and TRBJ1-4): DSGVTQTPKHLITATGQRVTLRCSPRSGDLSVYWYQQSLDQGLQFLIQYYNGEERAKGNILERFSAQQFPDLHSELNLSSLELGDSALYFCASSVRQGGEKLFFGSGTQLSVL.